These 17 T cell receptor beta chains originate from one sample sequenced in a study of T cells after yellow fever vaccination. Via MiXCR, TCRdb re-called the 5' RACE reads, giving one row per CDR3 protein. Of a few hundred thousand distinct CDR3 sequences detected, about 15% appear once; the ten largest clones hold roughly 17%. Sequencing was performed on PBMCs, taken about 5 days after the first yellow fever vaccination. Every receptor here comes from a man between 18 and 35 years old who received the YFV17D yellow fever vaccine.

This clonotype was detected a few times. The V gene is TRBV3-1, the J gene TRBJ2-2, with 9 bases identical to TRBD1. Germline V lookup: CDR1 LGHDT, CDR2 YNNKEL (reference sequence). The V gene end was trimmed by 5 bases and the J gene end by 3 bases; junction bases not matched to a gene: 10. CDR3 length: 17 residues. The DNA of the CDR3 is TGTGCCAGCAGCTTCCGTCCCGGGACAGGGTACACCGGGGAGCTGTTTTTT. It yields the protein CASSFRPGTGYTGELFF. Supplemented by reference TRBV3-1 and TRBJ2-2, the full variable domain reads DTAVSQTPKYLVTQMGNDKSIKCEQNLGHDTMYWYKQDSKKFLKIMFSYNNKELIINETVPNRFSPKSPDKAHLNLHINSLELGDSAVYFCASSFRPGTGYTGELFFGEGSRLTVL.

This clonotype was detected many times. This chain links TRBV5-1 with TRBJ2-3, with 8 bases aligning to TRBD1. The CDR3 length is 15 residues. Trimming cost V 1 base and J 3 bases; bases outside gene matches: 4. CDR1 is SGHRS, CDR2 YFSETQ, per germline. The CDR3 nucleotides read TGCGCCAGCAGCTTGATGGGACAGGTAACAGATACGCAGTATTTT. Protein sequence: CASSLMGQVTDTQYF.

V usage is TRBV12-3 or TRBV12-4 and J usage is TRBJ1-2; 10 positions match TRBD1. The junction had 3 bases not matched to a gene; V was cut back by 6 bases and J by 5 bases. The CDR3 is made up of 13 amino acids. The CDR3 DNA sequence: TGTGCCAGCAGGGACAGGGGGGAATATGGCTACACCTTC. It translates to CASRDRGEYGYTF.

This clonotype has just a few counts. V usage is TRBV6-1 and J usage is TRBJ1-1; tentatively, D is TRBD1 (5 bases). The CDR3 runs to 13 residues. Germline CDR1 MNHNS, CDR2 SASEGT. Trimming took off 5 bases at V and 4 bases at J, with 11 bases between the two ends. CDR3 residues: CASSPRRGTEAFF. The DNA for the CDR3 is TGTGCCAGCAGTCCGAGAAGGGGCACTGAAGCTTTCTTT.

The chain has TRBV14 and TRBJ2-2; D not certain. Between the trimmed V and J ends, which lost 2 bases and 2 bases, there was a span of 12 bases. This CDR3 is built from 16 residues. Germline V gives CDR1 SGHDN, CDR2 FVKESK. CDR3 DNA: TGTGCCAGCAGCCAACTCGGGCAGCTTAACACCGGGGAGCTGTTTTTT. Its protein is CASSQLGQLNTGELFF.

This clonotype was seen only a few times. CDR3 region: CASRKTGGTYNEQFF. The DNA for the CDR3 is TGTGCCAGCAGGAAGACAGGGGGGACCTACAATGAGCAGTTCTTC. The J gene is TRBJ2-1, the V gene TRBV12-3 or TRBV12-4; TRBD1 agrees at 9 bases. The CDR3 has 15 amino acids. With V trimmed by 6 bases and J by 2 bases, 5 bases remained unmatched.

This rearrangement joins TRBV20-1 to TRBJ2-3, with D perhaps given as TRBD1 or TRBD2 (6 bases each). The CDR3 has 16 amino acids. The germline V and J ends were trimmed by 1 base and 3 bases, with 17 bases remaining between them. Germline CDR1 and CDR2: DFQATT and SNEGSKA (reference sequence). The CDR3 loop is CSARVLAGGRTDTQYF. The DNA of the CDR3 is TGCAGTGCTAGAGTCCTGGCCGGGGGCCGGACAGATACGCAGTATTTT.

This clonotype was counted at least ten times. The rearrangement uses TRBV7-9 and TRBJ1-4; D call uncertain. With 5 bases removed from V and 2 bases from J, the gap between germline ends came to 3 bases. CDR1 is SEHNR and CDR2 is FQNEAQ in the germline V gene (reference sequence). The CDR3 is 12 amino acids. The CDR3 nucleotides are TGTGCCAGCAGCGATACTAATGAAAAACTGTTTTTT. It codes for CASSDTNEKLFF. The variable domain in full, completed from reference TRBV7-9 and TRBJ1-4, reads DTGVSQNPRHKITKRGQNVTFRCDPISEHNRLYWYRQTLGQGPEFLTYFQNEAQLEKSRLLSDRFSAERPKGSFSTLEIQRTEQGDSAMYLCASSDTNEKLFFGSGTQLSVL.

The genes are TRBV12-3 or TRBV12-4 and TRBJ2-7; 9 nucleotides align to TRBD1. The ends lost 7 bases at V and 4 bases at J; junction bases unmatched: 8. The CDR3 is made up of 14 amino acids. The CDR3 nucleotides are TGTGCCAGCACCTCTGGACAGGGGCGGTACGAGCAGTACTTC. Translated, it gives CASTSGQGRYEQYF.

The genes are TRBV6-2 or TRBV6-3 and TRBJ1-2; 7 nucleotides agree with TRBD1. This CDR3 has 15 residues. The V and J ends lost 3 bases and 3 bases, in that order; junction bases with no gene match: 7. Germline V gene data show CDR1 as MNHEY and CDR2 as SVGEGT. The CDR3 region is CASSYPNQGDYGYTF. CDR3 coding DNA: TGTGCCAGCAGTTATCCAAATCAGGGGGACTATGGCTACACCTTC.

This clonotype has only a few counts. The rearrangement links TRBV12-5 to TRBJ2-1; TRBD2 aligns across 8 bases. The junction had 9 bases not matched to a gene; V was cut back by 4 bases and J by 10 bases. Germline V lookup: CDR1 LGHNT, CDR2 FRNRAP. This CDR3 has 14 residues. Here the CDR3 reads CASGSLSGGGEQFF. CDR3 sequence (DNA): TGTGCTAGTGGTTCCCTGAGCGGGGGAGGCGAGCAGTTCTTC.

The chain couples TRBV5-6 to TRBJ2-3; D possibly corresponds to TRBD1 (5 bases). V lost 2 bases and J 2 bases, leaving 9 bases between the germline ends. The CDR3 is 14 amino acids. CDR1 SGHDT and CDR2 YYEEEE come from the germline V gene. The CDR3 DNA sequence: TGTGCCAGCAGCTTCGGACACATCACAGATACGCAGTATTTT. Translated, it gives CASSFGHITDTQYF.

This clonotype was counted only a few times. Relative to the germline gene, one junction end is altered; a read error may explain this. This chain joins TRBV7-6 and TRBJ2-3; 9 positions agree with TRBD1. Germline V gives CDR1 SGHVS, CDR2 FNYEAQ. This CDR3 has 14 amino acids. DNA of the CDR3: TGCGCCAGCAGCTTAAGACAGGGGGCAGATACGCAGTATTTT. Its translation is CASSLRQGADTQYF.

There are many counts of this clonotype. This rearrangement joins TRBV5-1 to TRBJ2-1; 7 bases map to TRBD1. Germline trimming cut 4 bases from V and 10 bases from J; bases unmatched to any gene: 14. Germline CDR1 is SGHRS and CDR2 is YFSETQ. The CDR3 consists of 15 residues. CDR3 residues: CASSEGQISPGEQFF. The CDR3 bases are TGCGCCAGCAGCGAGGGACAGATCTCCCCAGGCGAGCAGTTCTTC.

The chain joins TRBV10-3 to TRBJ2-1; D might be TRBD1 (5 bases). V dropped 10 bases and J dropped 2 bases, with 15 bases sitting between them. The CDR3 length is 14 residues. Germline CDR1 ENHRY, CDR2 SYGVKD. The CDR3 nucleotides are TGTGCCACCACGCAGGGCCGAGCCTACAATGAGCAGTTCTTC. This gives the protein CATTQGRAYNEQFF.

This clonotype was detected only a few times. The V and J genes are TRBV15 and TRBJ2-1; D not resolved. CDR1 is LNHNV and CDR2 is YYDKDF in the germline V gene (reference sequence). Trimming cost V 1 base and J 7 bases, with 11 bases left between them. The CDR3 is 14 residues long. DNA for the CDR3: TGTGCCACCAGCAGAGCATTACCCGGGAATGAGCAGTTCTTC. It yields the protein CATSRALPGNEQFF. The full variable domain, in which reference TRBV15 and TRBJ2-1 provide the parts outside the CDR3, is DAMVIQNPRYQVTQFGKPVTLSCSQTLNHNVMYWYQQKSSQAPKLLFHYYDKDFNNEADTPDNFQSRRPNTSFCFLDIRSPGLGDTAMYLCATSRALPGNEQFFGPGTRLTVL.

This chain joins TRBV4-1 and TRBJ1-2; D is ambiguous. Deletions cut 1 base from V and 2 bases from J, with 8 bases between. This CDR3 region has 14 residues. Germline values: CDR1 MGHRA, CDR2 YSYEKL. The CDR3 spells CASSQGSGNYGYTF. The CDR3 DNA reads TGCGCCAGCAGCCAAGGAAGCGGAAACTATGGCTACACCTTC.